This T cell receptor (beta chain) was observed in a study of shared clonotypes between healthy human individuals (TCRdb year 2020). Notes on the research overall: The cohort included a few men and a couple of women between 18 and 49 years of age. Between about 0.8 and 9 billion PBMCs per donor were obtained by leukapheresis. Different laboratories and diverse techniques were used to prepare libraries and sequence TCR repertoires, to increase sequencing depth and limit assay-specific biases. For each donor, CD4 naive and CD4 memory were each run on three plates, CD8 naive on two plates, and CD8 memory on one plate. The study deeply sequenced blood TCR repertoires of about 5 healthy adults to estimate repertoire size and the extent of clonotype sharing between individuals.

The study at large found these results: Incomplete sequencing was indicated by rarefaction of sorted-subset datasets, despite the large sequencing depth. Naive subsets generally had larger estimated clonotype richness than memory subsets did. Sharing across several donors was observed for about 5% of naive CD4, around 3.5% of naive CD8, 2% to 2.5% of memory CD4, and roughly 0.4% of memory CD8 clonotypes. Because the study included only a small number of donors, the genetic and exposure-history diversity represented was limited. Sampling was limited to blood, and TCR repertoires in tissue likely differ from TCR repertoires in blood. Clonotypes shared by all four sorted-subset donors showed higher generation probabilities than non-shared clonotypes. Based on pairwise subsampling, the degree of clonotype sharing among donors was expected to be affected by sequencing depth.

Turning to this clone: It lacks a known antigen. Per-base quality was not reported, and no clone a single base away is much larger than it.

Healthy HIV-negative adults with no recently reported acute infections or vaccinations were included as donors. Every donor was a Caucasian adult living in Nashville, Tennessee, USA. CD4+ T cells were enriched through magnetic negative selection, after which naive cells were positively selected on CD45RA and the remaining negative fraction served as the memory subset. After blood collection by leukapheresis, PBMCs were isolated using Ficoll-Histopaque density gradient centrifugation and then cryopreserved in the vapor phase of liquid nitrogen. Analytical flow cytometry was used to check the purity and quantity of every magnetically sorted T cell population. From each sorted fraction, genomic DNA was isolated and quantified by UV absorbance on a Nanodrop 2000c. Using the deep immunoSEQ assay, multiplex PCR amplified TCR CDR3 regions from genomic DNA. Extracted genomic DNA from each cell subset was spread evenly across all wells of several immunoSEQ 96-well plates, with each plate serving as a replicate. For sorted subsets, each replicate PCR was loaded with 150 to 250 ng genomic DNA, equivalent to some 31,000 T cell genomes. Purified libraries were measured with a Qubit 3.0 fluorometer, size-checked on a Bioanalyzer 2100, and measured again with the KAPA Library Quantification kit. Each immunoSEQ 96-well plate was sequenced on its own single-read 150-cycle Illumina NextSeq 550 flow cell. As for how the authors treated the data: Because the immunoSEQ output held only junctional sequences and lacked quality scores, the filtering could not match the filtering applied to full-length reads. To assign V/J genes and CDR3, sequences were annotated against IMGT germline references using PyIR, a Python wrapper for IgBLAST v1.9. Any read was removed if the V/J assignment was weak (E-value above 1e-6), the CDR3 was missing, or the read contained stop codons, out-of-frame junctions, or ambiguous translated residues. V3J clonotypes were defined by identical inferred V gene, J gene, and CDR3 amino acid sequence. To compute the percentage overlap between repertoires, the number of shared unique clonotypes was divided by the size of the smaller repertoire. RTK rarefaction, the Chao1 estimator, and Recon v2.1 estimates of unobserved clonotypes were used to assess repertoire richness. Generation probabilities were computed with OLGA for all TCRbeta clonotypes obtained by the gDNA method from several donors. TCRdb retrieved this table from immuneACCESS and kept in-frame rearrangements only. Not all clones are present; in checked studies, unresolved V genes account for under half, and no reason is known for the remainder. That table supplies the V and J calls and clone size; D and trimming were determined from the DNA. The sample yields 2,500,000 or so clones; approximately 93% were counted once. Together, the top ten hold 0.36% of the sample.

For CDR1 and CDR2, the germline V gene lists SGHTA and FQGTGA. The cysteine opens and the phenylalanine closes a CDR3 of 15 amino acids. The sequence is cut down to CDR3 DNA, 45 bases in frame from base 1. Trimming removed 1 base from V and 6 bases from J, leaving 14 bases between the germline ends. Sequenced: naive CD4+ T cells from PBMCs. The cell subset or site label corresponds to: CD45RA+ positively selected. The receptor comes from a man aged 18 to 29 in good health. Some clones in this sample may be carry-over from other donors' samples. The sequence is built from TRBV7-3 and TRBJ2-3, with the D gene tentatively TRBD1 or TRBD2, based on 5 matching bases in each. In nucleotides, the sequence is TGTGCCAGCAGCTTAATGGGGGACCCCGGGGATACGCAGTATTTT. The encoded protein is CASSLMGDPGDTQYF.